This T cell receptor (beta chain) originates from a study of cytomegalovirus exposure and HLA in healthy donors. General study findings and limits: Researchers reported in a later analysis that common viral pathogens appeared linked to several top clusters.

On this clone itself: No antigen is known for it.

PCR was performed using 60 Vbeta and 13 Jbeta primers. The table came from immunoSEQ multiplex PCR; TCRdb's copy has only in-frame clones and leaves some out. Of 85,000 to 95,000 clones listed, roughly 70% are singletons. Germline loops: CDR1 MNHEY, CDR2 SVGAGI. The CDR3 is made up of 15 amino acids. V lost 0 bases and J lost 3, with 12 bases in between. J is TRBJ2-7 and V is TRBV6-5; D is unclear. The clonotype was recovered from a man aged 25-45 years in good health and CMV-seropositive. The specimen was PBMCs. The CDR3 loop reads CASSYSDPRSYEQYF. In DNA, the CDR3 is TGTGCCAGCAGTTACTCCGATCCGCGGAGCTACGAGCAGTACTTC.